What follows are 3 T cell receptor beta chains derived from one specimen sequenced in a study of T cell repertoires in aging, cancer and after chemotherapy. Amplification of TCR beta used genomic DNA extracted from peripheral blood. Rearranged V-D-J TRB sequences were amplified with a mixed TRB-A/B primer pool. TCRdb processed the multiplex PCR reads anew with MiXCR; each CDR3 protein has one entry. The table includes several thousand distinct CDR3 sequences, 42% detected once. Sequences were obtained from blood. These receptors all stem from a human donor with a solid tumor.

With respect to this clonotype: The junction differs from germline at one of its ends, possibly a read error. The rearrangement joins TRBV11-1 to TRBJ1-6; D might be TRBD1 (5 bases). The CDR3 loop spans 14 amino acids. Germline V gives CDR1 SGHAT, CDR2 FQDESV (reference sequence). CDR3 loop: CASSLGGNHSALHF. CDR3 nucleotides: TGTGCCAGCAGCTTAGGGGGCAACCATTCAGCCCTCCACTTT.

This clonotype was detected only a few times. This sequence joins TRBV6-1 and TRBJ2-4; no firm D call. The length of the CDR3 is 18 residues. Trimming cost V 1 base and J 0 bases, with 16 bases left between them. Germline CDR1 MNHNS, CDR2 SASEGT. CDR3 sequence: CASSEVYAALIAKNIQYF. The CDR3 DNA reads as TGTGCCAGCAGTGAAGTATACGCAGCACTGATAGCCAAAAACATTCAGTACTTC.

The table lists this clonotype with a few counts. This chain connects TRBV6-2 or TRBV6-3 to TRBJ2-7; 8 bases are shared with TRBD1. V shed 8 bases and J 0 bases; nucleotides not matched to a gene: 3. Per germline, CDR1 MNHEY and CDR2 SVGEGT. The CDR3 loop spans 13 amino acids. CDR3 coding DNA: TGTGCCAGCTGGACAGGGAGCTCCTACGAGCAGTACTTC. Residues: CASWTGSSYEQYF.